These 19 T cell receptor beta chains came from one sample sequenced in a study of spatial heterogeneity in lung cancer (dated by TCRdb to the late 2010s). The sample's time point label is to be understood as: sample taken at primary tumor resection. Study-level results and caveats: The tumor nonsynonymous mutation count correlated with the number of expanded alpha and beta TCRs within the tumor.

The method behind the library was 5' RACE. The data were produced on a NextSeq 500. TCRdb reworked the public reads: Q25 trimming with fastp, MiXCR clone assembly, productive beta chains retained. Merged by CDR3 protein, the rows form single entries marked with the most common genes and DNA. This sample lists around 15,000 distinct CDR3 sequences; 6% to 7.5% were detected once. Around a fifth of the sample comes from the top ten. Their recognized antigens are unknown. Sequenced material: lung tumor tissue, taken at surgery. The receptor set was obtained from a female donor with early-stage non-small cell lung cancer.

This clonotype came up a few times. Little can be read into the size of this beta chain, an off-target read in a library designed for alpha chains. CDR3 DNA sequence: TGTGCCAGCAGCTCGGGAGGTGATACGCAGTATTTT. Its translation is CASSSGGDTQYF. The rearrangement links TRBV7-3 to TRBJ2-3, with TRBD2 matching over 7 bases. Germline V lookup: CDR1 SGHTA, CDR2 FQGTGA. The CDR3 length is 12 residues. J lost 6 bases, V lost 4 bases, and 1 base had no gene match.

This clonotype appeared many times. In a library made to pick up alpha chains, this beta chain is a stray read with a size that means little. The chain is built from TRBV12-3 or TRBV12-4 and TRBJ1-2; no definite D call. This CDR3 has 15 residues. V lost 5 bases and J 7 bases, leaving 20 bases between the germline ends. The CDR3 sequence: CASSPTGRAKGGYTF. The CDR3 DNA follows: TGTGCCAGCAGTCCCACCGGAAGGGCGAAGGGTGGCTACACCTTC.

There are many counts of this clonotype. The library was prepared for alpha chains; this beta chain is a stray read, so its frequency means little. V gene TRBV19 combines with J gene TRBJ2-3; 7 bases agree with TRBD2. The CDR3 extends over 14 amino acids. Per the germline V gene, CDR1 is LNHDA and CDR2 is SQIVND (reference sequence). V lost 7 bases to trimming and J lost 2 bases; unmatched junction nucleotides: 6. CDR3 in DNA: TGTGCCAGTAAGCAAGCGGGGCTCACAGATACGCAGTATTTT. Translated, it gives CASKQAGLTDTQYF. Looking up the rest from reference TRBV19 and TRBJ2-3 gives the full variable domain: DGGITQSPKYLFRKEGQNVTLSCEQNLNHDAMYWYRQDPGQGLRLIYYSQIVNDFQKGDIAEGYSVSREKKESFPLTVTSAQKNPTAFYLCASKQAGLTDTQYFGPGTRLTVL.

This clonotype rates as medium-sized. This beta chain lies outside the target of a library built for alpha chains; its clone size means little. This chain uses TRBV28 with TRBJ2-7; 8 positions match TRBD2. The germline V gene has CDR1 MDHEN and CDR2 SYDVKM. Unmatched junction bases numbered 5, after V lost 8 bases and J lost 5 bases. This CDR3 is 12 amino acids long. The CDR3 here is CASHGLANEQYF. The CDR3 DNA reads TGTGCCAGCCATGGACTAGCCAACGAGCAGTACTTC.

In this sample, this clonotype turned up many times. This beta chain is an off-target read within a library intended for alpha chains, so its frequency means little. The gene calls are TRBV11-2 and TRBJ1-3; possible D gene TRBD1, 5 bases. The CDR3 is 16 amino acids. Germline CDR1 reads SGHAT; CDR2 reads FQNNGV. Trimming left V 2 bases short and J 4 bases short, with 15 bases between. The DNA for the CDR3 is TGTGCCAGCAGCTTAAGGGGCGCGAGGTCCGGAAACACCATATATTTT. The encoded protein is CASSLRGARSGNTIYF.

This clonotype was recorded at least ten times. With the library built for alpha chains, this beta chain is off target and its frequency is not meaningful. This chain connects TRBV12-3 or TRBV12-4 to TRBJ1-1, with TRBD1 as a possible D gene (5 bases). Trimming stripped 6 bases from V and 7 bases from J, with 15 bases between. The CDR3 contains 13 residues. The CDR3 sequence is CASRPDTSNEAFF. In DNA form, the CDR3 reads TGTGCCAGCAGGCCGGACACCTCAAATGAAGCTTTCTTT.

This clonotype has only a few counts. In a library made to pick up alpha chains, this beta chain is a stray read with a size that means little. The chain has TRBV30 and TRBJ1-1, with D hard to call. Germline CDR1 and CDR2: GTSNPN and SVGIG (reference sequence). Trimming stripped 5 bases from V and 4 bases from J, with 8 bases between. CDR3 length equals 11 residues. CDR3 nucleotides: TGTGCCTGGGGCAGTGGCACTGAAGCTTTCTTT. It specifies CAWGSGTEAFF. Supplemented by reference TRBV30 and TRBJ1-1, the full variable domain reads SQTIHQWPATLVQPVGSPLSLECTVEGTSNPNLYWYRQAAGRGLQLLFYSVGIGQISSEVPQNLSASRPQDRQFILSSKKLLLSDSGFYLCAWGSGTEAFFGQGTRLTVV.

The sample holds many counts of this clonotype. The size of this beta chain means little, since it is a stray read in a library made for alpha chains. This rearrangement joins TRBV12-3 or TRBV12-4 to TRBJ2-7; 10 bases map to TRBD1. The V segment lost 2 bases and the J segment 0 bases; nucleotides outside the gene matches: 10. CDR3 length: 18 residues. In DNA, the CDR3 is TGTGCCAGCAGTTTATGGGACAGGGGACTCCTCTACTCCTACGAGCAGTACTTC. Translation: CASSLWDRGLLYSYEQYF.

This clonotype was counted at least ten times. With the library built for alpha chains, this beta chain is off target and its frequency is not meaningful. The rearrangement uses TRBV12-3 or TRBV12-4 and TRBJ2-3; 7 bases are a match to TRBD2. V trimming: 0 bases; J trimming: 9 bases; junction bases outside the gene matches: 3. This CDR3 is 13 amino acids long. CDR3 amino acids: CASSLATSLTQYF. CDR3 in DNA: TGTGCCAGCAGTTTAGCGACTAGCCTCACGCAGTATTTT.

Remarks on this clonotype: For a library built for alpha chains, this beta chain is a stray read; little rests on its size. The V call is TRBV7-2, the J call TRBJ2-1; D possibly corresponds to TRBD1 (5 bases). The V and J ends lost 1 base and 8 bases respectively, with 15 bases between them. Germline V gives CDR1 SGHTA, CDR2 FQGNSA. CDR3 length equals 15 residues. The CDR3 DNA reads as TGTGCCAGCAGCTTAGTTCCCGACAGTGCCTATGAGCAGTTCTTC. The encoded protein is CASSLVPDSAYEQFF.

This clonotype rates as medium-sized. The library was built for alpha chains, so this beta chain is an off-target read and its size means little. The CDR3 bases are TGTGCCAGCAGTCGTACTGGGACTAGCACAGATACGCAGTATTTT. Translating gives CASSRTGTSTDTQYF. This chain joins TRBV12-3 or TRBV12-4 and TRBJ2-3; tentative D call: TRBD2 (6 bases). The V end was cut by 5 bases, the J end by 0 bases, with 12 bases between. The CDR3 length is 15 residues.

There are a few counts of this clonotype. This beta chain appears as a stray read in a library generated for alpha chains; its size is not informative. This chain joins TRBV7-8 and TRBJ2-7, with D perhaps given as TRBD1 or TRBD2 (5 bases each). This CDR3 is built from 15 residues. The V and J ends lost 5 bases and 2 bases respectively, with 16 bases between them. Germline CDR1 and CDR2: SGHVS and FQNEAQ. CDR3 protein: CASSLRWDRAYEQYF. The DNA of the CDR3 is TGTGCCAGCAGCCTCAGGTGGGACCGAGCCTACGAGCAGTACTTC.

In this sample, this clonotype turned up many times. This beta chain is an off-target read within a library intended for alpha chains, so its frequency means little. The J gene is TRBJ2-7, the V gene TRBV23-1; 8 bases align to TRBD1. TRBV23-1 is annotated as an ORF whose role is uncertain. The junction had 22 bases not matched to a gene; V was cut back by 6 bases and J by 3 bases. This CDR3 is 19 amino acids long. The DNA for the CDR3 is TGCGCCAGCAGCCAACGGACGATACGGACAGGGCTAGATTACTACGAGCAGTACTTC. Its protein is CASSQRTIRTGLDYYEQYF.

This clonotype has a count of ten or more. Little can be read into the size of this beta chain, an off-target read in a library designed for alpha chains. This chain joins TRBV20-1 and TRBJ2-3, with 10 nucleotides matching TRBD2. V trimming: 5 bases; J trimming: 3 bases; junction bases outside the gene matches: 8. Germline CDR1 and CDR2: DFQATT and SNEGSKA (reference sequence). This CDR3 is built from 15 residues. Here the CDR3 DNA reads TGCAGTGCTCCAGAGTCTAGCGGGGGAACAGATACGCAGTATTTT. It is translated as CSAPESSGGTDTQYF.

This clonotype was counted only a few times. This beta chain lies outside the target of a library built for alpha chains; its clone size means little. J is TRBJ2-7 and V is TRBV5-1; D gene uncertain. The CDR3 is 14 amino acids. The ends were cut back, 2 bases at V and 1 base at J, with 10 bases in the middle. Germline loops: CDR1 SGHRS, CDR2 YFSETQ. The CDR3 loop reads CASSLMAASYEQYF. DNA for the CDR3: TGCGCCAGCAGCTTAATGGCTGCTTCCTACGAGCAGTACTTC.

This clonotype has a count of ten or more. For a library built for alpha chains, this beta chain is a stray read; little rests on its size. The chain combines TRBV7-3 with TRBJ1-1; 8 nucleotides agree with TRBD1. J gave up 3 bases and V 4 bases, and 13 bases lay outside the gene matches. Per germline, CDR1 SGHTA and CDR2 FQGTGA. This CDR3 has 17 amino acids. The CDR3 loop is CASSSLPLDRDHTEAFF. CDR3 bases: TGTGCCAGCAGCTCCCTGCCACTGGACAGGGATCACACTGAAGCTTTCTTT.

Judged by abundance, this clonotype is medium-sized. The size of this beta chain means little, since it is a stray read in a library made for alpha chains. CDR3 bases: TGTGCCAGCAGCCAAGGAATTCCTGGCGAAGCTTTCTTT. Its protein is CASSQGIPGEAFF. This chain connects TRBV4-2 to TRBJ1-1; no clear D gene. From germline, CDR1 is LGHNA and CDR2 YNFKEQ. The CDR3 length is 13 residues. The germline V and J ends were trimmed by 1 base and 8 bases, with 11 bases remaining between them.

This clonotype rates as medium-sized. Being off target in a library aimed at alpha chains, this beta chain has a size of little meaning. The genes are TRBV15 and TRBJ2-5; 11 nucleotides line up with TRBD2. CDR3 length equals 14 residues. V lost 5 bases to trimming and J lost 4 bases; unmatched junction nucleotides: 3. Germline V lookup: CDR1 LNHNV, CDR2 YYDKDF (reference sequence). CDR3 nucleotides: TGTGCCACCAGCCCGCTAGCGGGGGGAGAGACCCAGTACTTC. Translation: CATSPLAGGETQYF.

Relative to its sample, this clonotype is medium-sized (0.01 to 0.1%). This beta chain is a stray read from a library made for alpha chains; its abundance is not meaningful. V gene TRBV21-1 combines with J gene TRBJ2-3. TRBV21-1 is labeled a pseudogene. The CDR3 consists of 14 residues. CDR3 sequence reads: CASSKDAGTDTQYF. As DNA, the CDR3 is TGTGCCAGCAGCAAAGACGCGGGGACAGATACGCAGTATTTT.